Below, 26 T cell receptor beta chains from the same sample are listed, as sequenced in a study of OX40 agonist ivuxolimab in advanced cancers. TCRdb's table, derived via immunoSEQ multiplex PCR, lists solely in-frame clones and lacks some. The table includes tens of thousands of clones, roughly nine tenths detected once. Sequenced material: CD4+ or CD8+ T cells sorted from blood, taken in a trial of the OX40 agonist ivuxolimab. Receptors originate from an adult with an advanced solid tumor such as melanoma, head and neck, liver or kidney cancer.

This chain connects TRBV29-1 to TRBJ2-1; 8 nucleotides line up with TRBD2. CDR1 is SQVTM, CDR2 ANQGSEA, per germline. The CDR3 is 12 residues long. The trim removed 7 bases at V and 4 bases at J, leaving 3 bases unmatched. CDR3 coding DNA: TGCAGCGCACTAGCGGTTTACAATGAGCAGTTCTTC. It is translated as CSALAVYNEQFF.

V usage is TRBV5-6 and J usage is TRBJ2-7; TRBD2 agrees at 8 bases. Germline trimming cut 4 bases from V and 4 bases from J; bases unmatched to any gene: 7. This CDR3 has 14 amino acids. Per the germline V gene, CDR1 is SGHDT and CDR2 is YYEEEE. Here the CDR3 DNA reads TGTGCCAGCAGCGAAACGGGGGGGCCTTACGAGCAGTACTTC. This gives the protein CASSETGGPYEQYF.

V usage is TRBV6-5 and J usage is TRBJ2-7; 7 bases align to TRBD1. The germline gives CDR1 MNHEY, CDR2 SVGAGI. CDR3 length equals 14 residues. V gave up 6 bases and J gave up 2 bases; unmatched junction bases: 7. The CDR3: CASSPTGDPYEQYF. The CDR3 DNA is TGTGCCAGCAGCCCTACAGGGGACCCCTACGAGCAGTACTTC.

This clone has only a few counts. CDR3 residues: CAIKGHNMNTEAFF. The CDR3 DNA reads TGTGCCATCAAGGGACATAACATGAACACTGAAGCTTTCTTT. The chain employs TRBV10-3 and TRBJ1-1; tentative D call: TRBD1 (6 bases). This CDR3 is built from 14 residues. V lost 7 bases to trimming and J lost 0 bases, with 12 bases between them. CDR1 is ENHRY and CDR2 is SYGVKD in the germline V gene.

The V gene is TRBV14, the J gene TRBJ2-5; possibly TRBD2 for D (5 bases). The V gene lost 2 bases and the J gene lost 4 bases, with 20 bases spanning the gap. Germline V CDR1 and CDR2: SGHDN, FVKESK. This CDR3 contains 17 residues. This CDR3 reads CASSQNTGPLGGETQYF. CDR3 coding DNA: TGTGCCAGCAGCCAAAATACGGGCCCTCTAGGAGGAGAGACCCAGTACTTC.

The CDR3 is CSVEGDRGVYEQYF. In DNA form, the CDR3 reads TGCAGCGTTGAAGGGGACAGGGGGGTATACGAGCAGTACTTC. V gene TRBV29-1 combines with J gene TRBJ2-7, with 11 bases matching TRBD1. Germline values: CDR1 SQVTM, CDR2 ANQGSEA. CDR3 length: 14 amino acids. Trimming removed 1 base from V and 4 bases from J; junction bases left unmatched: 3.

The chain is built from TRBV7-6 and TRBJ2-1; 11 bases are a match to TRBD2. This CDR3 is 14 amino acids long. V gave up 5 bases and J gave up 10 bases; unmatched junction bases: 7. Germline V CDR1 and CDR2: SGHVS, FNYEAQ. For the CDR3, the DNA is TGTGCCAGCAGCCCCTTAGCGGGAGGGGTGGAGCAGTTCTTC. It codes for CASSPLAGGVEQFF.

This clone was seen a handful of times. The chain links TRBV28 to TRBJ2-6; no clear D gene. Trimming stripped 4 bases from V and 0 bases from J, with 7 bases between. The CDR3 spans 15 residues. The germline V gene has CDR1 MDHEN and CDR2 SYDVKM. The CDR3: CASSSITSGANVLTF. For the CDR3, the DNA is TGTGCCAGCAGTTCAATAACCTCTGGGGCCAACGTCCTGACTTTC.

This clone counts as medium-sized. This chain joins TRBV13 and TRBJ2-7; D is ambiguous. Trimming shortened V by 4 bases and J by 2 bases, and 9 bases separated the two germline ends. Germline V gene data show CDR1 as PRHDT and CDR2 as FYEKMQ (reference sequence). The CDR3 extends over 13 amino acids. CDR3 residues: CASSSRVPYEQYF. The CDR3 bases are TGTGCCAGCAGCTCAAGGGTTCCCTACGAGCAGTACTTC.

V and J are TRBV9 and TRBJ2-1; TRBD2 matches at 7 bases. CDR1 and CDR2 from the germline V gene are SGDLS and YYNGEE. This CDR3 region has 15 residues. J lost 4 bases, V lost 1 base, and 5 bases had no gene match. CDR3 nucleotides: TGTGCCAGCAGCGTATGGCGGGAGAGATACAATGAGCAGTTCTTC. Amino acids: CASSVWRERYNEQFF.

The chain employs TRBV4-2 and TRBJ2-5, with 8 bases that match TRBD1. V shed 2 bases, J shed 5 bases, and the junction held 7 bases outside the gene matches. The germline CDR1 and CDR2 sequences are LGHNA and YNFKEQ. This CDR3 region has 15 residues. The CDR3 is CASSQKQGDSETQYF. The CDR3 DNA follows: TGTGCCAGCAGCCAAAAACAGGGGGACAGCGAGACCCAGTACTTC.

V is TRBV4-2 and J is TRBJ1-4; D is undetermined. Germline loops: CDR1 LGHNA, CDR2 YNFKEQ. This CDR3 is 15 amino acids long. V was shortened by 5 bases and J by 8 bases, with 18 bases between the two germline ends. Written as DNA, the CDR3 is TGTGCCAGCAGCTCTGAGACGGGTTCCTTAGAAAAACTGTTTTTT. The encoded protein is CASSSETGSLEKLFF.

This chain joins TRBV4-3 and TRBJ2-7; 12 bases fit TRBD2. Germline V gene lookup returns CDR1 LGHNA and CDR2 YSLEER. After removal of 1 base from V and 4 bases from J, the junction contained 5 bases not matched to a gene. The CDR3 extends over 16 amino acids. The CDR3 bases are TGCGCCAGCAGCCAAGGTCTAGCGGGGGGGTCTTACGAGCAGTACTTC. As protein: CASSQGLAGGSYEQYF.

This sequence joins TRBV5-6 and TRBJ1-4; D is unresolved. The germline gives CDR1 SGHDT, CDR2 YYEEEE. V lost 0 bases and J lost 16, with 13 bases in between. The CDR3 extends over 12 amino acids. CDR3 sequence: CASSLGGSGGFF. Here the CDR3 DNA reads TGTGCCAGCAGCTTGGGCGGATCCGGTGGGTTTTTT.

The chain has TRBV5-4 and TRBJ2-5, with 12 bases aligning to TRBD2. CDR1 is SGHNT, CDR2 YYREEE, per germline (reference sequence). The CDR3 loop spans 16 amino acids. J was trimmed by 4 bases and V by 4 bases; bases with no gene match: 8. Written as DNA, the CDR3 is TGTGCCAGCAGCCGACTAGCGGGAGAGAGGGGAGAGACCCAGTACTTC. Its translation: CASSRLAGERGETQYF.

The chain uses TRBV30 and TRBJ2-3; no clear D. The V gene's germline CDR1 is GTSNPN and CDR2 SVGIG (reference sequence). The CDR3 has 13 residues. Trimming pared 2 bases from V and 6 bases from J, leaving 12 bases between. CDR3 protein: CAWSTARPDTQYF. Written as DNA, the CDR3 is TGTGCCTGGAGTACGGCCAGGCCGGATACGCAGTATTTT.

This chain uses TRBV6-5 with TRBJ1-1; 7 bases are a match to TRBD1. The V gene end was trimmed by 5 bases and the J gene end by 4 bases; junction bases not matched to a gene: 7. There are 14 residues in the CDR3. CDR1 is MNHEY, CDR2 SVGAGI, per germline. CDR3 sequence reads: CASSLDREGTEAFF. The CDR3 DNA reads TGTGCCAGCAGTCTTGACAGGGAGGGCACTGAAGCTTTCTTT.

This clone was counted a single time. V is TRBV4-1 and J is TRBJ1-2; D is possibly TRBD1 (5 bases). Germline CDR1 is MGHRA and CDR2 is YSYEKL. The CDR3 is 13 residues long. The V end lost 9 bases, the J end lost 6 bases, and 17 bases lay between the germline ends. CDR3 bases: TGCGCCAGTCGCACCGGGACGAGTAATGGCTACACCTTC. This sequence encodes CASRTGTSNGYTF.

This chain joins TRBV14 and TRBJ1-2; TRBD1 matches 9 bases. The CDR3 is made up of 19 amino acids. Looked up from germline, CDR1 is SGHDN and CDR2 is FVKESK. J was trimmed by 3 bases and V by 1 base; bases with no gene match: 15. CDR3 DNA sequence: TGTGCCAGCAGCCAAGGGTCGTCCGGGACAGGGATCGGCTACTATGGCTACACCTTC. Its translation is CASSQGSSGTGIGYYGYTF.

The genes are TRBV27 and TRBJ2-4; weak D call: TRBD2 (5 bases). Trimming stripped 3 bases from V and 2 bases from J, with 14 bases between. Germline CDR1 reads MNHEY; CDR2 reads SMNVEV (reference sequence). The CDR3 has 16 residues. The chain's CDR3 is CASSFNPPGSKNIQYF. As DNA, the CDR3 is TGTGCCAGCAGTTTTAACCCTCCGGGGTCCAAAAACATTCAGTACTTC.

This clone rates as medium-sized (0.01 to 0.1%). The rearrangement links TRBV2 to TRBJ2-7; 11 bases align to TRBD2. Losses at the gene ends were 3 bases for V and 4 bases for J; bases not matched to a gene: 5. The CDR3 is made up of 15 amino acids. The germline V gene encodes CDR1 SNHLY and CDR2 FYNNEI. The CDR3 reads CASSEVAGGIYEQYF. CDR3 sequence (DNA): TGTGCCAGCAGTGAGGTAGCGGGGGGGATTTACGAGCAGTACTTC.

This clone was counted once. The chain couples TRBV4-2 to TRBJ2-7; unclear D gene. The length of the CDR3 is 15 residues. The V gene's germline CDR1 is LGHNA and CDR2 YNFKEQ. Deletions cut 0 bases from V and 2 bases from J, with 11 bases between. This CDR3 reads CASSQERGGPYEQYF. DNA of the CDR3: TGTGCCAGCAGCCAAGAAAGAGGCGGTCCCTACGAGCAGTACTTC.

V gene TRBV27 combines with J gene TRBJ1-1; D remains ambiguous. This CDR3 is built from 14 residues. Trimming cost V 6 bases and J 1 base, with 12 bases left between them. The V gene's germline CDR1 is MNHEY and CDR2 SMNVEV (reference sequence). This CDR3 is CASSLNPGNTEAFF. CDR3 DNA: TGTGCCAGCAGCCTTAACCCCGGGAACACTGAAGCTTTCTTT.

CDR3 coding DNA: TGCGCCAGCAGCCGTATAGGCGGGGCCTACGAGCAGTACTTC. It is translated as CASSRIGGAYEQYF. V usage is TRBV4-1 and J usage is TRBJ2-7, with D possibly TRBD2 on 6 matching bases. The V end lost 4 bases, the J end lost 2 bases, and 12 bases lay between the germline ends. The germline gives CDR1 MGHRA, CDR2 YSYEKL. The CDR3 consists of 14 residues.

The rearrangement uses TRBV10-3 and TRBJ1-4; D is ambiguous. V was pared by 1 base and J by 0 bases, with 9 bases between. The length of the CDR3 is 16 residues. Per germline, CDR1 ENHRY and CDR2 SYGVKD. CDR3 loop: CAISELGLATNEKLFF. The CDR3 DNA is TGTGCCATCAGTGAGTTGGGCCTCGCAACTAATGAAAAACTGTTTTTT.

This chain connects TRBV27 to TRBJ1-3; D is ambiguous. V gave up 1 base and J gave up 4 bases, with 14 bases separating them. CDR3 size: 16 residues. Per germline, CDR1 MNHEY and CDR2 SMNVEV (reference sequence). The CDR3 nucleotides read TGTGCCAGCAGTTTATACCCGACCGACCCGGGAAACACCATATATTTT. Translating it yields CASSLYPTDPGNTIYF.